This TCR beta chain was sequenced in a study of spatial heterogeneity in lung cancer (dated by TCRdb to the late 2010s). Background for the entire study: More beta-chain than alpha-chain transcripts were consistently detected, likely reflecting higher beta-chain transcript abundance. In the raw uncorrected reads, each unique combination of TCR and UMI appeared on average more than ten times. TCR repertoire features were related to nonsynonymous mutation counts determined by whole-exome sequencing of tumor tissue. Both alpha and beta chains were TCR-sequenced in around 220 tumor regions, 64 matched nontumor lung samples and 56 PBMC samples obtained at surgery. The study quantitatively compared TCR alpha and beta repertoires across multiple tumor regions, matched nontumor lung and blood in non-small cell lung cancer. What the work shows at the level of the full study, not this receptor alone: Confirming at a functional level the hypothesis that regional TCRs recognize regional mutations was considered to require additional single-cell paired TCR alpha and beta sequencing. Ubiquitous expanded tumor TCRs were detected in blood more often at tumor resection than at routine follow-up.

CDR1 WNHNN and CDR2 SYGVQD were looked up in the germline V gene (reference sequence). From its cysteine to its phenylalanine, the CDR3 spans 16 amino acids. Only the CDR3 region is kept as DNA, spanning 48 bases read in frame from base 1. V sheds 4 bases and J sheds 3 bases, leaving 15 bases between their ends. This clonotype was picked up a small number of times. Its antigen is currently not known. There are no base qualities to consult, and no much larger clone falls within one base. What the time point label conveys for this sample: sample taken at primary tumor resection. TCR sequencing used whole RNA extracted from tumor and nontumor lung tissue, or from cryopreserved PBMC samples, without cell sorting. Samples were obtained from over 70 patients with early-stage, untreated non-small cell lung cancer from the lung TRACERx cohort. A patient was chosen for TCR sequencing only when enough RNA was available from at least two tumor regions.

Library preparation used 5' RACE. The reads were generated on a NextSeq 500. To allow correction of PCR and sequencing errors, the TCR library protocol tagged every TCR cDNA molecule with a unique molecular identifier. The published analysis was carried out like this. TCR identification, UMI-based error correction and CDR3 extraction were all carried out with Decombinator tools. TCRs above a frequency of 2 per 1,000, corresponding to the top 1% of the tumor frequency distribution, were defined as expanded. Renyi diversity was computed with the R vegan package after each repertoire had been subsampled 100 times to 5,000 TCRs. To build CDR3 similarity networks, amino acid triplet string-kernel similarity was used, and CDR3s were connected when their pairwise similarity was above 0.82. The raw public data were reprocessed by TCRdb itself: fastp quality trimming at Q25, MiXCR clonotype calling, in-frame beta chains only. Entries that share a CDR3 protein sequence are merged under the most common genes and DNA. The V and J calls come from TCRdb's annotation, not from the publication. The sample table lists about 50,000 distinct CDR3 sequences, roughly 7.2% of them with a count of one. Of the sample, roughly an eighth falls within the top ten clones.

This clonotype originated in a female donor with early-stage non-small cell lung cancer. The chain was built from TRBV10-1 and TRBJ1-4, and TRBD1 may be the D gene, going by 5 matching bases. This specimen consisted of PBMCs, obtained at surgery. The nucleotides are TGCGCCAGCAGTGCCCCCGCCAGGGCCCCTAATGAAAAACTGTTTTTT. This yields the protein CASSAPARAPNEKLFF.